This T cell receptor (beta chain) emerged from a study of blood T cell repertoires in COVID-19. Study in general: Collection of acute and convalescent COVID-19 samples took place in the United States, Italy and Spain. The cDNA or gDNA used as material had been derived from T cells, B-cell-depleted T cells, or PBMCs.

Original methodology: Estimation of nucleated cell counts was performed using reference gene primer amplification. The method was immunoSEQ multiplex PCR; TCRdb's version includes in-frame clones alone and lacks a portion of them. V, J and clone size reflect that table, while D and trimming were determined from the DNA. The data show more than 20,000 clones, approximately 86% seen once. This CDR3 contains 14 residues. Per germline, CDR1 SGHTA and CDR2 FQGNSA. V was pared by 5 bases and J by 7 bases, with 17 bases between. The TCR comes from a man between 65 and 80 years old with acute or convalescent COVID-19. Sequencing was performed on peripheral blood. The chain recombines TRBV7-2 with TRBJ1-2, with a tentative D call TRBD1 (6 bases). CDR3 nucleotide sequence: TGTGCCAGCAGCCCAGGTGGGGGGGCGGGTGGCTACACCTTC. This codes for CASSPGGGAGGYTF.